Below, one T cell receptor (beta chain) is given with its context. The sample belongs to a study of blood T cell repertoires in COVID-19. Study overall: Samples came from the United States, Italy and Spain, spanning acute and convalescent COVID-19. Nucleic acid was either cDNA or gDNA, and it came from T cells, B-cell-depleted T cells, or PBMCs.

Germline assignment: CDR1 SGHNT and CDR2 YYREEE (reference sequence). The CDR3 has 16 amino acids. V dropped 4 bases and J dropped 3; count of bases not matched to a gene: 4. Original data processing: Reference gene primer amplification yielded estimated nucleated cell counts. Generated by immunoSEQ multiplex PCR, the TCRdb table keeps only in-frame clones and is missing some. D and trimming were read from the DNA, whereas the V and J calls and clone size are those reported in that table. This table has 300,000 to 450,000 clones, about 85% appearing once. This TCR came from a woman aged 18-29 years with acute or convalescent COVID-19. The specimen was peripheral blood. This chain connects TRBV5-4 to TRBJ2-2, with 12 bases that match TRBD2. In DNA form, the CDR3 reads TGTGCCAGCAGCCGAGGACTAGCGGGACACACCGGGGAGCTGTTTTTT. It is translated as CASSRGLAGHTGELFF.